Below are 13 T cell receptor beta chains sequenced from a single sample in a study of identical twins (dated by TCRdb to about 2016). Library preparation was by 5' RACE. These reads were obtained on an Illumina HiSeq 2000. Using fastp trimming at Q25 and MiXCR clonotype assembly, TCRdb reanalyzed the public sequencing data and kept in-frame beta chains. Every distinct CDR3 protein forms one entry, paired with its most common genes and DNA. This sample gives about 220,000 distinct CDR3 sequences in total; around 8% of them show up just once. The ten top clones hold more than 1.5% of the sample. The same data also went into a second study, on yellow fever vaccine responses in identical twins.

Sequencing used memory (CD45RO+) T cells sorted from blood. The sample's cell subset or site, from its label and the paper: CD45RO+ enriched T cells. The receptors derive from a young woman in good health.

J is TRBJ1-1 and V is TRBV7-2; TRBD1 is a possible D gene (6 bases). V was pared by 0 bases and J by 4 bases, with 18 bases between. CDR1 and CDR2 (germline): SGHTA, FQGNSA. The CDR3 is 17 amino acids. CDR3 residues: CASSLALGYGGGTEAFF. In DNA, the CDR3 is TGTGCCAGCAGCTTAGCGCTGGGTTATGGGGGCGGCACTGAAGCTTTCTTT.

This clonotype was seen repeatedly, ten times or more. The V gene is TRBV29-1, the J gene TRBJ2-3; 7 bases map to TRBD1. This CDR3 comprises 17 residues. CDR1 and CDR2 from the germline V gene are SQVTM and ANQGSEA. V gave up 6 bases and J gave up 0 bases; unmatched junction bases: 15. In DNA, the CDR3 is TGCAGCGTAGACAGAGGAACCAGGGGGATTAGCACAGATACGCAGTATTTT. Translating it yields CSVDRGTRGISTDTQYF.

V usage is TRBV10-3 and J usage is TRBJ2-7, with D perhaps TRBD2 (6 bases). Trimming shortened V by 10 bases and J by 6 bases, and 19 bases separated the two germline ends. CDR3 length equals 13 residues. CDR1 is ENHRY, CDR2 SYGVKD, per germline. The CDR3 bases are TGTGCCACCAGGGAGGTTAGTCCCAGCGAGCAGTACTTC. Protein sequence: CATREVSPSEQYF.

This clonotype showed up just a few times. The V call is TRBV7-2, the J call TRBJ2-7; tentative D call: TRBD1 (5 bases). CDR1 and CDR2 (germline): SGHTA, FQGNSA. The CDR3 consists of 16 residues. Trimming took 1 base from V and 4 from J, leaving 17 bases between them. CDR3 sequence: CASSLVGRQVVYEQYF. Here the CDR3 DNA reads TGTGCCAGCAGCTTAGTGGGGCGGCAGGTAGTTTACGAGCAGTACTTC.

This sequence joins TRBV21-1 and TRBJ2-7; TRBD2, as called in the table, went unchecked against the DNA. TRBV21-1 is described as a pseudogene. The CDR3 length is 14 residues. The CDR3 here is CASSKVVASYEQYF. The CDR3 DNA follows: TGTGCCAGCAGCAAAGTTGTAGCTAGCTACGAGCAGTACTTC.

This clonotype showed up just a few times. The chain combines TRBV6-2 or TRBV6-3 with TRBJ1-1; a weak D match, TRBD1 (5 bases). The V end lost 2 bases, the J end lost 8 bases, and 9 bases lay between the germline ends. The CDR3 is made up of 12 amino acids. The germline CDR1 and CDR2 sequences are MNHEY and SVGEGT. CDR3 DNA: TGTGCCAGCAGTTACGGGCCAGGGGAAGCTTTCTTT. Protein product: CASSYGPGEAFF.

This clonotype appeared many times. V gene TRBV12-3 or TRBV12-4 combines with J gene TRBJ1-5, with 12 bases aligning to TRBD1. This CDR3 region has 16 residues. Trimming cost V 5 bases and J 8 bases; bases outside gene matches: 10. This CDR3 reads CASSPSGTGGGKPQHF. CDR3 DNA: TGTGCCAGCAGTCCCTCCGGGACAGGGGGCGGGAAGCCCCAGCATTTT.

In this sample, this clonotype turned up a few times. The V call is TRBV18, the J call TRBJ2-4; 9 positions match TRBD1. The length of the CDR3 is 18 residues. Germline CDR1 and CDR2: KGHSH and LQKENI. Trimming at V came to 3 bases and at J to 6 bases, leaving 15 bases not matched to a gene. CDR3 sequence (DNA): TGTGCCAGCTCACCCTGGCCCACTGGACAGGGGAGAAGAAACATTCAGTACTTC. Its protein is CASSPWPTGQGRRNIQYF.

This clonotype was detected a few times. One end of the junction does not line up with germline, which may come from a read error. The chain carries TRBV2 and TRBJ1-1; no reliable D call. CDR3 length: 13 amino acids. CDR1 SNHLY and CDR2 FYNNEI come from the germline V gene. The CDR3 spells CASRRSVNTESFF. Written as DNA, the CDR3 is TGTGCCAGCAGGAGGTCGGTGAACACTGAATCTTTCTTT.

This clonotype has more than one count but fewer than ten. The chain joins TRBV20-1 to TRBJ2-7, with D perhaps matching TRBD2 (7 bases). The germline CDR1 and CDR2 sequences are DFQATT and SNEGSKA (reference sequence). This CDR3 is built from 16 residues. Trimming stripped 4 bases from V and 1 base from J, with 20 bases between. CDR3 region: CSANPTAGEGSYEQYF. DNA for the CDR3: TGCAGTGCTAACCCCACCGCAGGGGAGGGTTCCTACGAGCAGTACTTC.

This clonotype came up many times. CDR3: CASSSGDRANTGELFF. CDR3 DNA sequence: TGCGCCAGCAGCTCAGGGGACAGGGCGAACACCGGGGAGCTGTTTTTT. The chain recombines TRBV5-1 with TRBJ2-2, with 9 bases lining up with TRBD1. The CDR3 length is 16 residues. Losses at the gene ends were 3 bases for V and 0 bases for J; bases not matched to a gene: 3. Germline CDR1 is SGHRS and CDR2 is YFSETQ.

V is TRBV5-1 and J is TRBJ2-5, with D perhaps matching TRBD2 (6 bases). The V end was cut by 4 bases, the J end by 1 base, with 11 bases between. CDR3 size: 14 residues. Germline CDR1 SGHRS, CDR2 YFSETQ. This CDR3 reads CASSRSGLQETQYF. CDR3 DNA sequence: TGCGCCAGCAGCCGTAGCGGCCTCCAAGAGACCCAGTACTTC.

CDR3: CASSLRGQGMADTQYF. The CDR3 DNA sequence: TGTGCCAGCAGTTTACGGGGACAGGGGATGGCAGATACGCAGTATTTT. The chain combines TRBV27 with TRBJ2-3; TRBD1 agrees at 10 bases. Per the germline V gene, CDR1 is MNHEY and CDR2 is SMNVEV (reference sequence). The CDR3 spans 16 residues. J lost 4 bases, V lost 2 bases, and 6 bases had no gene match.